This entry is about one T cell receptor beta chain. As yet, its antigen is unknown. The data were taken from a study of T cell repertoires in cytomegalovirus infection. Looking at the study overall: CMV epitopes, recently identified HLA-C-restricted and well-studied HLA-B-restricted, were used. Indicated by public TCR beta signatures were CMV infection and matching HLA type.

This CDR3 comprises 13 residues. The V end was cut by 5 bases, the J end by 1 base, with 8 bases between. CDR1 is LNHDA and CDR2 is SQIVND in the germline V gene (reference sequence). TCRdb fed the reads into MiXCR, producing one record per CDR3 protein. This table has 570,000 or so distinct CDR3 sequences, approximately 40% appearing once. Sequences were derived from cultured PBMCs, sampled from culture after CMV antigen stimulation. This TCR derives from a human donor in good health (CMV status not recorded). Some clones in this sample may be carry-over from other donors' samples. The V call is TRBV19, the J call TRBJ1-1; no clear D gene. The chain's CDR3 is CASSEMRNTEAFF. DNA for the CDR3: TGTGCCAGTAGTGAAATGAGGAACACTGAAGCTTTCTTT.